This TCR beta chain was sequenced in a study of OX40 agonist ivuxolimab in advanced cancers. Overall study results and limits: At doses 0.1 to 3.0 mg/kg, CD4+ and CD8+ clones expanded.

V was shortened by 6 bases and J by 2 bases, with 13 bases between the two germline ends. There are 14 residues in the CDR3. Germline assignment: CDR1 SGHDT and CDR2 YYEEEE. Assay: immunoSEQ multiplex PCR; the TCRdb copy retains only in-frame clones and omits some. This sample has just over 90,000 clones, with 90% to 95% found just once. On this clone: Its antigen is unidentified.

This TCR was sampled from an adult with an advanced solid tumor such as melanoma, head and neck, liver or kidney cancer. The sequencing here drew on CD4+ or CD8+ T cells sorted from blood, taken in a trial of the OX40 agonist ivuxolimab. V gene TRBV5-6 combines with J gene TRBJ2-3; D is perhaps TRBD2 (7 bases). CDR3 bases: TGTGCCAGCACTATGGGGGGGCTCACAGATACGCAGTATTTT. This sequence encodes CASTMGGLTDTQYF.